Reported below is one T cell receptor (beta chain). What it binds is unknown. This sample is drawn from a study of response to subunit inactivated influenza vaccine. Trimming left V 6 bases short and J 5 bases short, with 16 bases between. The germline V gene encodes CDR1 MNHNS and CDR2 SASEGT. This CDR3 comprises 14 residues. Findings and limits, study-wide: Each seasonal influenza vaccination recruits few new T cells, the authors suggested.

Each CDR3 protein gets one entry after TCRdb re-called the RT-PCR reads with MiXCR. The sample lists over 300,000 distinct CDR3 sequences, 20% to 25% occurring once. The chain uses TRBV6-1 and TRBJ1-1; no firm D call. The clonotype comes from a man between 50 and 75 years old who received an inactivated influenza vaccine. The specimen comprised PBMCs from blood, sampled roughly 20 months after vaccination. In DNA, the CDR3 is TGTGCCAGCAGCTCCGCCACTGTCGGGACTGAAGCTTTCTTT. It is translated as CASSSATVGTEAFF.